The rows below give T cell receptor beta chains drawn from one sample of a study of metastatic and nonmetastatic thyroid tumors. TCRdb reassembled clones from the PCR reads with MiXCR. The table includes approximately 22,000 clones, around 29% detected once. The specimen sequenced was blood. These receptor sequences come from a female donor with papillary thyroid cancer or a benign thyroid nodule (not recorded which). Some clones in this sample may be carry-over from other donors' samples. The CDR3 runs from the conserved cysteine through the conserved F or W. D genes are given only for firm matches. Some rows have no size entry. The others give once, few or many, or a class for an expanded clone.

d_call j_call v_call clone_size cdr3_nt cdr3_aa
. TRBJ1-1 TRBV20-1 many TGCAGTGCTATTACAGGGTTTTGGGGCACTGAAGCTTTCTTT CSAITGFWGTEAFF
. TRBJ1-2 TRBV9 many TGTGCCAGCAGCGTAGTGGGGGACTCCTATGGCTACACCTTC CASSVVGDSYGYTF
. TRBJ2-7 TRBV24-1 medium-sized TGTGCCACCAGTGAGGAACAGGGTGGGGAGCAGTACTTC CATSEEQGGEQYF
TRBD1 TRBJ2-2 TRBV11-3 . TGTGCCAGCAGCCAGGACAGGGGGGACGGGGAGCTGTTTTTT CASSQDRGDGELFF
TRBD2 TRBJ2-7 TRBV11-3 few TGTGCCAGCAGCTTAGTGCCGGGGACTAGCTACGAGCAGTACTTC CASSLVPGTSYEQYF
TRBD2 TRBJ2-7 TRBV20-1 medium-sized TGCAGTGCCCGCGACACTAGCGGGCCCACCTACGAGCAGTACTTC CSARDTSGPTYEQYF
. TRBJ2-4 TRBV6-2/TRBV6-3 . TGTGCCAGCAGTTATGAGTTGGATTCTAACCAAGCCAAAAACATTCAGTACTTC CASSYELDSNQAKNIQYF
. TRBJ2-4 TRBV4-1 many TGCGCCAGCAGCCCAAAACCTGGGCCAGCCCTCAAAAACATTCAGTACTTC CASSPKPGPALKNIQYF
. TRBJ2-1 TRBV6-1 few TGTGCCACCTCAAATCGGGGGTCGACCTACAATGAGCAGTTCTTC CATSNRGSTYNEQFF
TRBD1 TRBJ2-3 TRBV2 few TGTGCCAGCAGCGCCGGGACAGCTAGCACAGATACGCAGTATTTT CASSAGTASTDTQYF
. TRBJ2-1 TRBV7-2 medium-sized TGTGCCAGCAGCTGGAAGGGTCGGGATATGGATGAGCAGTTCTTC CASSWKGRDMDEQFF
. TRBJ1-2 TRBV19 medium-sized TGTGCCAGTAGTATGGGCAGAAACTATGGCTACACCTTC CASSMGRNYGYTF
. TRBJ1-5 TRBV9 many TGTGCCAGCAGCGTGGACAGCAGCAATCAGCCCCAGCATTTT CASSVDSSNQPQHF
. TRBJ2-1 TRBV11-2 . TGTGCCAGCAGCTTAGCAGATCGGGAGCAGTTCTTC CASSLADREQFF
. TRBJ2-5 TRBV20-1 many TGCAGTGCCCTTGACCCTCAGGGGTCCCAAGAGACCCAGTACTTC CSALDPQGSQETQYF
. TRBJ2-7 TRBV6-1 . TGTGCCAGCACCAGACAGGTCTCCTACGAGCAGTACTTC CASTRQVSYEQYF
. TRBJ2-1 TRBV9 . TGTGCCGGCAGTGGGGGAGGGGACAGATACAATGAGCAGTTCTTC CAGSGGGDRYNEQFF
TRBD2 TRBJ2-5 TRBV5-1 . TGCGCCAGCAGCCCAGCGACTAGCGGTGGGGAAGAGACCCAGTACTTC CASSPATSGGEETQYF
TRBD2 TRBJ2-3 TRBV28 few TGTGCCAGCAGCCTCCCGGGACTAGCGGGAGCAGATACGCAGTATTTT CASSLPGLAGADTQYF
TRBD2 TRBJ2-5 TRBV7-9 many TGTGCCAGCAGCCCCAAAACGACTAGCGGGAGGCCAAAAGAGACCCAGTACTTC CASSPKTTSGRPKETQYF
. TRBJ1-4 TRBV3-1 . TGTGCCAGCAGCCAAGCGAGGCAGAGGAGTGAAAAACTGTTTTTT CASSQARQRSEKLFF
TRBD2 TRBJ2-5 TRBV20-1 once TGCAGTGCTAGAGACCTACTAGCGGGCCAAGAGACCCAGTACTTC CSARDLLAGQETQYF
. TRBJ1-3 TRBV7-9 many TGTGCCAGCAGCCCGTCCGGTGACACCATATATTTT CASSPSGDTIYF
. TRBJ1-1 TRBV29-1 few TGCAGCGGCGACACGGGGGCTGAAGCTTTCTTT CSGDTGAEAFF
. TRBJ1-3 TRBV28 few TGTGCCAGCAGCCTCAGGGGCATTGGAAACACCATATATTTT CASSLRGIGNTIYF
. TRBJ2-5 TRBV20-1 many TGCAGTGCTAGCCAAGAGACCCAGTACTTC CSASQETQYF
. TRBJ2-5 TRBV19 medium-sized TGTGCCAGTAGTATCGGGTTGGAGACCCAGTACTTC CASSIGLETQYF